This T cell receptor (beta chain) was recovered during a study of beta chain features in type 1 diabetes. Study details: Age, gender, cell numbers and subset yield matched between patients and controls. Study results and caveats: All four CD4+ subsets from Type 1 diabetes patients carried moderately but significantly shorter TCRB CDR3s. Compared with healthy donors, patients appeared to share more similar naive, central memory and regulatory TCRB repertoires.

What was sequenced were expressed TCRB transcripts, since all of the isolated RNA had been reverse transcribed. The repertoire was sequenced with immunoSEQ multiplex PCR; TCRdb's copy has only in-frame clones and lacks some. The repertoire holds 680,000 or so clones, roughly 13% seen once, with less than 0.025% in the top ten. V lost 0 bases and J 1 base, leaving 12 bases between the germline ends. CDR3 length: 16 residues. Germline loops: CDR1 MGHRA, CDR2 YSYEKL. A single heparinised blood sample, averaging approximately 100 mL, was obtained per donor. This clone was detected a few times. Its cognate antigen is unknown.

The rearrangement joins TRBV4-1 to TRBJ2-5; D might be TRBD1 or TRBD2, each matching 5 bases. Sequenced sample: naive CD4+ T cells from blood. The TCR was taken from a man younger than 35 with type 1 diabetes. This CDR3 is CASSQDIGAGQETQYF. For the CDR3, the DNA is TGCGCCAGCAGCCAAGACATCGGGGCGGGCCAAGAGACCCAGTACTTC.